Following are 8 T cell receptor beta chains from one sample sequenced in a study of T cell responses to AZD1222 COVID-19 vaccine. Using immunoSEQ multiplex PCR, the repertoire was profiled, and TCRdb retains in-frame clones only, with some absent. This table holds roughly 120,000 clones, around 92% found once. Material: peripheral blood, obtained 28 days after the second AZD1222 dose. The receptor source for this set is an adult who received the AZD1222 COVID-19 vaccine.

CDR3 loop: CASSKRQGTTSPLHF. Written as DNA, the CDR3 is TGTGCCAGCAGCAAAAGACAGGGGACGACTTCACCCCTCCACTTT. This chain uses TRBV28 with TRBJ1-6, with 8 positions matching TRBD1. V lost 6 bases, J lost 9 bases, and 10 bases stayed unmatched. Germline-derived CDR1 and CDR2 are MDHEN and SYDVKM. This CDR3 contains 15 residues. The variable domain in full, completed from reference TRBV28 and TRBJ1-6, reads DVKVTQSSRYLVKRTGEKVFLECVQDMDHENMFWYRQDPGLGLRLIYFSYDVKMKEKGDIPEGYSVSREKKERFSLILESASTNQTSMYLCASSKRQGTTSPLHFGNGTRLTVT.

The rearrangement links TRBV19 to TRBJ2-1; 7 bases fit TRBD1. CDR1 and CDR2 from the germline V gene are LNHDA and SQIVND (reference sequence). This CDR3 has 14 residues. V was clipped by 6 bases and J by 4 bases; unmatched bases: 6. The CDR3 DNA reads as TGTGCCAGTAGGGAAGGGGGCTTTTACAATGAGCAGTTCTTC. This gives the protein CASREGGFYNEQFF.

Written as DNA, the CDR3 is TGTGCCAGCAGCCAAGCGGACGGGTCACCCCTCCACTTT. Translated, it gives CASSQADGSPLHF. The chain is built from TRBV14 and TRBJ1-6, with D unresolved. CDR1 SGHDN and CDR2 FVKESK come from the germline V gene. The CDR3 spans 13 residues. Trimming removed 1 base at V and 10 bases at J, with 8 bases between.

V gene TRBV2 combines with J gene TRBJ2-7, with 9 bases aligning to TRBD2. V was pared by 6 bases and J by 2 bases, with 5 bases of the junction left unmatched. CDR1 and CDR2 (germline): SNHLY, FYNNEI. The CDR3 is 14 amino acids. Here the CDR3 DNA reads TGTGCCAGCAGGGTGGGGACTAGCCCCTACGAGCAGTACTTC. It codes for CASRVGTSPYEQYF.

The CDR3 nucleotides are TGTGCCAGCAGCTTAGCGGCCAGGGGACTGTTTGGAAACACCATATATTTT. It is translated as CASSLAARGLFGNTIYF. The V gene is TRBV7-2, the J gene TRBJ1-3; maybe TRBD1 (6 bases). V was shortened by 0 bases and J by 3 bases, with 15 bases between the two germline ends. Germline assignment: CDR1 SGHTA and CDR2 FQGNSA. The CDR3 runs 17 residues.

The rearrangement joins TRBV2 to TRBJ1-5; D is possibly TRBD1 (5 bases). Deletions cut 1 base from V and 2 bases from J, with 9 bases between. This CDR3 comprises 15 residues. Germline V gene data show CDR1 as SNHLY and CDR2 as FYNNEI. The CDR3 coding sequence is TGTGCCAGCAGTGAAGTCCAGGGTGGCAATCAGCCCCAGCATTTT. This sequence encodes CASSEVQGGNQPQHF.

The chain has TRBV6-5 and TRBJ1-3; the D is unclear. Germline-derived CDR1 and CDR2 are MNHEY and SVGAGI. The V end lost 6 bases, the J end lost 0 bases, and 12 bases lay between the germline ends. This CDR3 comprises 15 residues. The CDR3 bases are TGTGCCAGCAGAGTCGGAGACCTCTCTGGAAACACCATATATTTT. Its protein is CASRVGDLSGNTIYF.

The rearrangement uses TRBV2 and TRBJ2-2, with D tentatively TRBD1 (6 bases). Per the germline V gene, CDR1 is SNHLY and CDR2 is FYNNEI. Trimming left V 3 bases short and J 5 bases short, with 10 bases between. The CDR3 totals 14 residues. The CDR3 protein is CASSDTGRTGELFF. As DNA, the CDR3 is TGTGCCAGCAGTGATACAGGGAGAACCGGGGAGCTGTTTTTT.